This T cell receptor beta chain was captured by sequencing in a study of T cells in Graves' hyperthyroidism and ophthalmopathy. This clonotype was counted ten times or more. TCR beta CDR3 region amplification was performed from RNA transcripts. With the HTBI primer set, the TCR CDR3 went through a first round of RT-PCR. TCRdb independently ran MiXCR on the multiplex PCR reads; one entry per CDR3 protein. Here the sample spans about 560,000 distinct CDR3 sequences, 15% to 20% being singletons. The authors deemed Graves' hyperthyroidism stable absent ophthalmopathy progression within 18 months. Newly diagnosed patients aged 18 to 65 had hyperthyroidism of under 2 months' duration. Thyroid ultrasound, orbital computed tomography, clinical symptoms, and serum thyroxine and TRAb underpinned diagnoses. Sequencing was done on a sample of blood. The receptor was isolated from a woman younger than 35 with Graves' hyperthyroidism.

This chain's CDR3 is CSARPGQGRNTEAFF. CDR3 in DNA: TGCAGTGCGAGACCGGGACAGGGAAGGAACACTGAAGCTTTCTTT. The chain recombines TRBV20-1 with TRBJ1-1; 9 bases fit TRBD1. Germline-derived CDR1 and CDR2 are DFQATT and SNEGSKA (reference sequence). The V and J ends lost 6 bases and 1 base, in that order; junction bases with no gene match: 9. The CDR3 is 15 amino acids.